This T cell receptor (beta chain) was obtained from a study of cytomegalovirus exposure and HLA in healthy donors. The PCR contained 60 Vbeta and 13 Jbeta primers. Profiling relied on immunoSEQ multiplex PCR, and the TCRdb table lists in-frame clones only, not all of them. The sample records about 52,000 clones, 72% being singletons. Broader study findings: Several of the most significant clusters were apparently associated with common viral pathogens in a later analysis.

A note on this clone: Antigen unknown.

This TCR came from a woman aged 50 to 65 in good health and CMV-seronegative. The sample taken for sequencing was PBMCs.

The DNA of the CDR3 is TGTGCCAGCAGCTCTCAGACAGGGCAAGAGACCCAGTACTTC. It specifies CASSSQTGQETQYF. The rearrangement uses TRBV7-9 and TRBJ2-5, with 7 bases identical to TRBD1. With 4 bases clipped from V and 2 bases from J, the junction kept 4 bases outside the gene matches. The CDR3 loop spans 14 amino acids. Germline V gene sequence: CDR1 SEHNR, CDR2 FQNEAQ (reference sequence).